Presented here are 8 T cell receptor beta chains from one specimen sequenced in a study of shared clonotypes between healthy human individuals (dated by TCRdb to the early 2020s). For the CD8 naive samples, CD45RO-negative cells were positively selected for CCR7, yielding a CD45RA+CCR7+ population from which TemRA cells were excluded. The method behind the library was the immunoSEQ multiplex PCR assay. TCRdb stores this immuneACCESS table with in-frame sequences only. Part of the clones is absent; in the studies checked, under half of the shortfall reflects unresolved V genes, and no reason is known for the rest. The table for this sample lists about 2.1 million clones; 93% of them were counted only once. The top ten hold approximately 1.6% of the sample. Specimen: naive CD8+ T cells from PBMCs. According to the study, the label for this sample's cell subset or site signals: CD45RA+CCR7+. These receptors were collected from a man aged 18-30 years in good health. Some clones in this sample may be carry-over from other donors' samples.

V is TRBV27 and J is TRBJ2-1; D unclear. Trimming shortened V by 2 bases and J by 5 bases, and 13 bases separated the two germline ends. Germline CDR1 reads MNHEY; CDR2 reads SMNVEV (reference sequence). The CDR3 runs to 15 residues. DNA of the CDR3: TGTGCCAGCAGTTTAAGACGCCCTGGGGACAATGAGCAGTTCTTC. It yields the protein CASSLRRPGDNEQFF.

J is TRBJ2-7 and V is TRBV4-1, with 10 bases identical to TRBD2. CDR1 and CDR2 from the germline V gene are MGHRA and YSYEKL. CDR3 size: 15 residues. V shed 3 bases and J 2 bases; nucleotides not matched to a gene: 4. The CDR3 reads CASSHRAGGPYEQYF. CDR3 nucleotide sequence: TGCGCCAGCAGCCACCGAGCGGGAGGGCCCTACGAGCAGTACTTC.

This chain joins TRBV7-8 and TRBJ2-5; a weak D match, TRBD1 (6 bases). This CDR3 comprises 16 residues. V was trimmed by 5 bases and J by 4 bases, leaving 20 bases between them. The germline V gene encodes CDR1 SGHVS and CDR2 FQNEAQ. Here the CDR3 DNA reads TGTGCCAGCAGCCAGGACAGCCCCCACCTACGAGAGACCCAGTACTTC. This sequence encodes CASSQDSPHLRETQYF.

This chain connects TRBV29-1 to TRBJ1-3; tentatively, D is TRBD1 (5 bases). Germline assignment: CDR1 SQVTM and CDR2 ANQGSEA. This CDR3 region has 14 residues. V lost 4 bases and J lost 2, with 12 bases in between. Here the CDR3 reads CSVGDGRAGNTIYF. CDR3 sequence (DNA): TGCAGCGTTGGGGACGGGAGAGCTGGAAACACCATATATTTT.

The chain employs TRBV9 and TRBJ2-2; 12 positions match TRBD2. J lost 7 bases, V lost 4 bases, and 11 bases had no gene match. Germline V gives CDR1 SGDLS, CDR2 YYNGEE. The CDR3 runs to 17 residues. The CDR3 reads CASSLNLAGGRNGELFF. In nucleotides, the CDR3 is TGTGCCAGCAGCCTTAACCTAGCGGGAGGGAGGAACGGGGAGCTGTTTTTT.

The genes are TRBV5-1 and TRBJ2-5, with D tentatively TRBD1 or TRBD2 (5 bases each). Germline CDR1 SGHRS, CDR2 YFSETQ. This CDR3 has 12 residues. Trimming removed 0 bases from V and 7 bases from J, with 7 bases in between. The CDR3 here is CASSLGGGTQYF. DNA of the CDR3: TGCGCCAGCAGCTTGGGTGGGGGGACCCAGTACTTC.

The rearrangement uses TRBV25-1 and TRBJ2-3; D is undetermined. CDR3 length: 15 amino acids. V was pared by 3 bases and J by 0 bases, with 10 bases between. CDR1 and CDR2 (germline): MGHDK, SYGVNS. The CDR3 sequence: CASSDGHTSTDTQYF. DNA for the CDR3: TGTGCCAGCAGTGATGGGCATACTAGCACAGATACGCAGTATTTT.

The chain recombines TRBV7-2 with TRBJ2-2; D is possibly TRBD1 (6 bases). The CDR3 spans 15 residues. V was shortened by 1 base and J by 7 bases, with 13 bases between the two germline ends. Germline values: CDR1 SGHTA, CDR2 FQGNSA. CDR3 DNA: TGTGCCAGCAGCTTAGGAGCAGGGGTGATCGGGGAGCTGTTTTTT. Protein sequence: CASSLGAGVIGELFF.